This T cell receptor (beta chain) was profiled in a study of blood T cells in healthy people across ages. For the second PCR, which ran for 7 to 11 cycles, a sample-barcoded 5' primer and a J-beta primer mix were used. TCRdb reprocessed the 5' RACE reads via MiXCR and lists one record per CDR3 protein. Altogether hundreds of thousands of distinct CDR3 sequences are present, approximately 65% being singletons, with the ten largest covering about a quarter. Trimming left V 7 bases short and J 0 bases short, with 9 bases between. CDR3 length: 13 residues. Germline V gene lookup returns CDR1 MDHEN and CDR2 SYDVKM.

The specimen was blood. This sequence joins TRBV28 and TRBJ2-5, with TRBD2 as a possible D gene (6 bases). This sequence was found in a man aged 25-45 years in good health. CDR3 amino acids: CASTRDYQETQYF. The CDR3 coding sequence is TGTGCCAGCACGCGGGACTACCAAGAGACCCAGTACTTC. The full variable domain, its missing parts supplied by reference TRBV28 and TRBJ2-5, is DVKVTQSSRYLVKRTGEKVFLECVQDMDHENMFWYRQDPGLGLRLIYFSYDVKMKEKGDIPEGYSVSREKKERFSLILESASTNQTSMYLCASTRDYQETQYFGPGTRLLVL.